These T cell receptor beta chains were read from a single sample in a study of control samples from healthy donors and cancer patients. Measured with immunoSEQ multiplex PCR; TCRdb has only the in-frame clones, and not every one. This table holds 400,000 to 450,000 clones, about 93% found once. Sequencing used PBMCs. All receptors come from a man in his forties with head and neck cancer. The CDR3 runs from the conserved cysteine through the conserved F or W. A D gene is named only where the DNA matches it firmly. Size values are once, few and many counts, or a class for expanded clones, and some rows have none.

NA,TRBV20-1,NA,TRBJ1-6,TGCAGTGCTAGTTCGGCAGAAATTAATTCACCCCTCCACTTT,CSASSAEINSPLHF
once,TRBV4-1,NA,TRBJ2-1,TGCGCCAGCAGCCTCCGCGGGACAGCAAATTACAATGAGCAGTTCTTC,CASSLRGTANYNEQFF
NA,TRBV5-4,NA,TRBJ2-3,TGTGCCAGCAGCTTACCTCAGGACTTTAGCACAGATACGCAGTATTTT,CASSLPQDFSTDTQYF
NA,TRBV21-1,NA,TRBJ2-3,TGTGCCAGCAGCAACCCAGATACGCAGTATTTT,CASSNPDTQYF
NA,TRBV7-2,NA,TRBJ2-7,TGTGCCAGCAACGACCAAATCGCGGTAAACGAGCAGTACTTC,CASNDQIAVNEQYF
NA,TRBV5-1,TRBD2,TRBJ2-5,TGCGCCAGCAGCTCCGGCCCGGGAGGGCGCCCAGAGACCCAGTACTTC,CASSSGPGGRPETQYF
NA,TRBV7-3,NA,TRBJ2-7,TGTGCCAGCAGCCCTGGGGAGCAGCCATACGAGCAGTACTTC,CASSPGEQPYEQYF
NA,TRBV5-1,NA,TRBJ2-7,TGCGCCAGCAGCCCAGACACTCACTCCTACGAGCAGTACTTC,CASSPDTHSYEQYF
NA,TRBV19,NA,TRBJ1-4,TGTGCCAGTAGTAAGCGTGGGGGGGCGAACACCGCAACTAATGAAAAACTGTTTTTT,CASSKRGGANTATNEKLFF
NA,TRBV19,TRBD2,TRBJ2-7,TGTGCCAGTAGTAATAGCGGGACCTCCTACGAGCAGTACTTC,CASSNSGTSYEQYF
NA,TRBV7-9,TRBD1,TRBJ2-7,TGTGCCAGCAGCTCCTTGGGGGACAGGCTACCCTACGAGCAGTACTTC,CASSSLGDRLPYEQYF
NA,TRBV18,TRBD2,TRBJ2-7,TGTGCCAGCTCACCATTACTAGCGGGGACCTACGAGCAGTACTTC,CASSPLLAGTYEQYF
NA,TRBV4-1,TRBD2,TRBJ2-5,TGCGCCAGCAGCCATAGACTAGCGGGGCAAGAGACCCAGTACTTC,CASSHRLAGQETQYF
few,TRBV15,NA,TRBJ1-6,TGTGCCACCAGCAGCCCGGGACCGAGTCTGGCTTATAATTCACCCCTCCACTTT,CATSSPGPSLAYNSPLHF
NA,TRBV5-8,TRBD1,TRBJ2-1,TGTGCCAGCAGCACCAACTCCCGGGACAGGGAGTTCTTC,CASSTNSRDREFF
NA,TRBV7-8,NA,TRBJ2-1,TGTGCCAGCGGGGGATTTGAGGACAATGAGCAGTTCTTC,CASGGFEDNEQFF
once,TRBV30,NA,TRBJ1-2,TGTGCCTGGAGGGGGACCGCTAACTATGGCTACACCTTC,CAWRGTANYGYTF
NA,TRBV30,NA,TRBJ2-7,TGTGCCTGGAGTATGGGAGTACCCTACGAGCAGTACTTC,CAWSMGVPYEQYF
NA,TRBV27,TRBD2,TRBJ2-1,TGTGCCAGCAGTTTAGGCCTAGCGGGAGTCAATGAGCAGTTCTTC,CASSLGLAGVNEQFF
NA,TRBV14,NA,TRBJ1-1,TGTGCCAGCAGCCAAGATTGGGGATCCGGCACTGAAGCTTTCTTT,CASSQDWGSGTEAFF
once,TRBV30,NA,TRBJ1-1,TGTGCCTGCCTACAGATGAACACTGAAGCTTTCTTT,CACLQMNTEAFF
NA,TRBV6-4,NA,TRBJ1-1,TGTGCCAGCAGTCCGGGAACGGGGCAAGCTGAAGCTTTCTTT,CASSPGTGQAEAFF
NA,TRBV11-2,TRBD2,TRBJ2-2,TGTGCCACCTTATCGGGGAGGGCTTCGAACACCGGGGAGCTGTTTTTT,CATLSGRASNTGELFF
NA,TRBV4-2,TRBD1,TRBJ1-2,TGTGCCAGCAGCCGAGGAGGGCAGGGGGGGGCTACCTATGGCTACACCTTC,CASSRGGQGGATYGYTF
NA,TRBV28,NA,TRBJ1-2,TGTGCCAGCAGTCCGCCAGCTGGCGGCTACACCTTC,CASSPPAGGYTF